This T cell receptor (beta chain) was sequenced during a study of blood T cell repertoires in COVID-19. Study information: T cells, B-cell-depleted T cells, or PBMCs supplied cDNA or gDNA.

This CDR3 has 13 residues. The V end lost 1 base, the J end lost 10 bases, and 8 bases lay between the germline ends. Per germline, CDR1 KGHSH and CDR2 LQKENI. How the authors handled the data: Estimation of nucleated cell counts was performed using reference gene primer amplification. Assay: immunoSEQ multiplex PCR; the TCRdb copy retains only in-frame clones and omits some. V and J calls and clone size are copied from that table; D and trimming were computed from the DNA. This table has 95,000 to 110,000 clones, roughly 87% appearing once. The gene calls are TRBV18 and TRBJ1-6, with unresolved D. Material for sequencing was peripheral blood. The receptor's source is a woman of 80 years or more in a cohort sampled during active COVID-19. For the CDR3, the DNA is TGTGCCAGCTCACCACTCCCGGGATCACCCCTCCACTTT. This sequence encodes CASSPLPGSPLHF.